This TCR beta chain was recorded in a study of CXCR3-negative and CXCR3-positive naive CD8 T cells (dated by TCRdb to between 2018 and 2021). A note on the overall study: In total, some 140 million TRB reads were obtained, corresponding to roughly 1.5 +/- 0.3 million reads per library. For the TRBV-TRBJ cluster analysis, the naive subsets came from about five donors, while the memory cells came from 3 donors. Data from 11 donors, pooled across two independent experiments, went into the diversity and physicochemical repertoire analyses. Paper-wide results and their limitations: Within the same donor, TRBV-TRBJ usage looked similar between naive CXCR3-negative and CXCR3-positive cells, but memory cells had distinct patterns. Repertoire diversity was comparably high in both naive subsets but much lower in memory CD8+ T cells. Because CXCR3 expression was partially decreased after cryopreservation, freshly isolated PBMCs were used for most assays. Because surface CD5, which is linked to self-reactivity in mice, was comparable between the naive subsets, TCR interaction strength was also inferred from TRB CDR3 physicochemical properties. TRB CDR3s from CXCR3-positive naive cells showed higher hydrophobicity (lower Kidera factor 4), lower energy, and higher strength and volume indices than CXCR3-negative naive cells.

Comment on this clonotype: No antigen is known for it.

Sequencing relied on a NextSeq 550. The Human TCR Profiling Kit (MiLaboratory) was used to make UMI-labeled 5' RACE TRB cDNA libraries. The full amount of extracted RNA was used for cDNA synthesis, and the full amount of resulting cDNA was used for PCR amplification. Libraries were prepared in parallel using an identical number of PCR cycles. On the study's bioinformatics: MIGEC and MiXCR extracted about 53,000 +/- 10,000 unique UMI-labeled TRB cDNA molecules per library, requiring at least two reads per UMI. On average, around 40,000 +/- 10,000 functional in-frame TRB CDR3 nucleotide clonotypes lacking stop codons were found per library. After each sample was downsampled to 5000 UMI-labeled TRB molecules, VDJtools was used to calculate diversity metrics such as normalized Shannon-Wiener and Chao1. VDJtools computed clonotype-size-weighted physicochemical properties of the central five CDR3 residues: interaction energy, strength, volume and Kidera factor 4. TCRdb reanalyzed the reads, keeping one entry per CDR3 protein sequence and omitting DNA. TCRdb assigned the V and J calls; the authors' analysis was not used. This sample's table has entries for 35,000 to 45,000 distinct CDR3 sequences. About 2% of the sample belongs to the ten largest clones.

For each CD8+ T cell subset, flow sorting was done in triplicate, and some 300,000 cells per subset went directly into RLT lysis buffer. To exclude memory contaminants, naive CD8+ T cells were stringently defined as CD45RO-CCR7+CD27+CD95-. Peripheral blood mononuclear cells were isolated from buffy coats using standard density gradient centrifugation. A FACSAria III was used to flow-sort naive CD8+ T cells into CXCR3-negative and CXCR3-positive populations. An RNeasy Mini Kit was used to extract total RNA from the sorted cells. The sequence was collected from a human donor in good health. Some clones in this sample may be carry-over from other donors' samples. The material sequenced was naive CXCR3- CD8+ T cells from blood. The sample's cell subset or site label, decoded: CD45RO-CCR7+CD27+CD95- naive CD8+ T cells lacking CXCR3 (TNR3-).

Here the CDR3 is given as CASKGQAYEQYF. The rearrangement combines TRBV2 with TRBJ2-7; TCRdb outputs TRBD1, but without DNA this stays unchecked. The germline V gene yields SNHLY for CDR1 and FYNNEI for CDR2. Measured from the cysteine to the phenylalanine, the CDR3 is 12 residues long. Only the protein sequence is given.